This T cell receptor (beta chain) came from a study of identifying expanded T cells in peripheral blood (dated by TCRdb to about 2019). Background for the entire study: Separate aliquots of the same genomic DNA pool were sequenced to produce technical replicates, and four replicates were compared in pairs.

TCRbeta CDR3 regions were profiled by bias-controlled multiplex PCR amplification of genomic DNA with the immunoSEQ Assay. The study's own analysis went as follows. To quantify the absolute abundance of each unique TCRbeta CDR3 region, the sequences were collapsed and filtered. Differential abundance was tested with two models: a binomial (Fisher-equivalent) model and a beta-binomial model that adds time-dependent variance fitted from healthy donors. Clones with fewer than 5 combined templates were removed, and differential abundance was called for clones with a Benjamini-Hochberg FDR below 0.01. Using the form v = (b*log(k)+a)^2, the beta-binomial variance was modeled as a function of the total template count across the two samples. The clones in this table, taken by TCRdb from immuneACCESS, are in-frame only. Not every clone is retained; where verified, under half of the shortfall comes from an unresolved V gene, and the cause of the rest is unknown. V and J calls and clone size come straight from that table; D and trimming were deduced from the DNA. The sample has 60,000 to 80,000 clones on record, 90% of them singletons. The ten biggest clones cover roughly 3.5% of the sample.

Based on the germline V gene, the CDR1 and CDR2 sequences are SNHLY and FYNNEI. V is clipped by 6 bases and J by 2 bases, and the sequence between their germline boundaries is 11 bases long. Inclusive of the bounding cysteine and phenylalanine, the CDR3 is 15 residues long. Kept here is only the CDR3 DNA, which spans 45 bases and is read in frame from base 1. Study-level results and caveats: Both the number of clones called differentially abundant and the false-positive rate were significantly reduced by the beta-binomial model across all healthy-donor time intervals. The binomial model flagged approximately 1.2 differentially abundant clones between technical replicates, compared with approximately 15 over around two weeks and 19 over about 4 weeks. For all healthy donors, the variance in clone template counts between approximately 2-week samples rose significantly as total template count increased. The authors expected biological variance in healthy repertoires might increase further over much longer intervals such as months to years.

During the collection period, no immune events, such as infections, were documented for the healthy donors. Blood repertoires from healthy donors were used as a training cohort for calibrating time-dependent variance in a beta-binomial model of differential abundance of T-cell clones. The training cohort included 10 healthy donors, of whom 3 were female and 7 were male. The donors were between roughly 25 and 70 years old, with an average age of roughly 41 years. Whole blood was collected from each healthy donor at three time points spaced two weeks apart and obtained from a commercial supplier. For immunosequencing, genomic DNA was extracted from whole blood that had not been sorted. In the case of this clone: Its antigen specificity is not known. Per-nucleotide qualities are absent, and no much larger clonotype sits a single base away.

Sequenced input: blood. The sequence was collected from a person aged 18 to 75 in good health. Recombination joined TRBV2 with TRBJ2-6; TRBD1 is a weak D gene call, 6 bases matching. The DNA sequence reads TGTGCCAGCAGCAAAGGGACAACTGGGGCCAACGTCCTGACTTTC. Its product reads: CASSKGTTGANVLTF. Here the CDR3 is joined to the reference TRBV2 and TRBJ2-6 genes, and the full variable domain is: EPEVTQTPSHQVTQMGQEVILRCVPISNHLYFYWYRQILGQKVEFLVSFYNNEISEKSEIFDDQFSVERPDGSNFTLKIRSTKLEDSAMYFCASSKGTTGANVLTFGAGSRLTVL.